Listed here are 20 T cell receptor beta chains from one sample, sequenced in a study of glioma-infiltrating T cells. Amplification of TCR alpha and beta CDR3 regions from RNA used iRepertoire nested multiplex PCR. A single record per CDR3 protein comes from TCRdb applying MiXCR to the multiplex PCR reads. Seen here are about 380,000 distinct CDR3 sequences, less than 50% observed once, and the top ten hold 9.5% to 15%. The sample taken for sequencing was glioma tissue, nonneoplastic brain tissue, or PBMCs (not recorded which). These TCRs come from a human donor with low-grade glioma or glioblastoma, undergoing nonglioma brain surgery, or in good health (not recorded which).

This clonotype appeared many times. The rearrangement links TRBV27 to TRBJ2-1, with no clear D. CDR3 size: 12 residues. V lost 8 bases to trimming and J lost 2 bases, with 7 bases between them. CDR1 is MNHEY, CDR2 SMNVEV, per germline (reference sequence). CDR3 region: CASLIPYNEQFF. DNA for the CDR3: TGTGCCAGCTTAATCCCCTACAATGAGCAGTTCTTC.

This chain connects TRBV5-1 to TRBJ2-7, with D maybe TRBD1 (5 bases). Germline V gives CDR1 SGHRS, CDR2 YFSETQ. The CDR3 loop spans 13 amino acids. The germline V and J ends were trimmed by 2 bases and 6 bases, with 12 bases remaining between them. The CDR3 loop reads CASSFRDPVEQYF. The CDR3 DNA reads TGCGCCAGCAGCTTCAGGGATCCGGTCGAGCAGTACTTC.

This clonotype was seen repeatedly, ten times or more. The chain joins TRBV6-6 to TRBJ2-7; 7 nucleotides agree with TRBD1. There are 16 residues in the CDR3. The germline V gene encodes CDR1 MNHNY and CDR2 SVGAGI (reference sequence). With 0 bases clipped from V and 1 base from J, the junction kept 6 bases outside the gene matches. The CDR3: CASSYSLGQPSYEQYF. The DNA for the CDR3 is TGTGCCAGCAGTTACTCTTTGGGACAGCCTTCCTACGAGCAGTACTTC.

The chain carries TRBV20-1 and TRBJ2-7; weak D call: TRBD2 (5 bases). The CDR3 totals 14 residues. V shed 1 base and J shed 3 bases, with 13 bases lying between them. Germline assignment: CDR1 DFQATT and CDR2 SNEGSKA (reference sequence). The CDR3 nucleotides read TGCAGTGCTAGAGGACTGGACTTCAACTACGAGCAGTACTTC. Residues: CSARGLDFNYEQYF.

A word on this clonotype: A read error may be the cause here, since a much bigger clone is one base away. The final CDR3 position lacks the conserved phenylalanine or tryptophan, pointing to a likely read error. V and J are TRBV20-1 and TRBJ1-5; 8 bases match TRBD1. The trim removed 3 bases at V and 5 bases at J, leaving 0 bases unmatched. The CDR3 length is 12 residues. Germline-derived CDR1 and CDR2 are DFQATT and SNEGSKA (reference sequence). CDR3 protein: CSARDRDQPQHS. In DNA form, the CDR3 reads TGCAGTGCTAGGGACAGGGATCAGCCCCAGCATTCT.

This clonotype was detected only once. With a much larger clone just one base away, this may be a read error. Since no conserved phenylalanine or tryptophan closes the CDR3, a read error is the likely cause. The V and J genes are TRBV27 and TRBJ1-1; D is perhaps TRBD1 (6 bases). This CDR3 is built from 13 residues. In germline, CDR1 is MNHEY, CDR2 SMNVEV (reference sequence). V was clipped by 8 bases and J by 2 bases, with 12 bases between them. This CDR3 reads CASQGHFNTEAFL. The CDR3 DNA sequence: TGTGCCAGCCAGGGACATTTCAACACTGAAGCTTTCCTT.

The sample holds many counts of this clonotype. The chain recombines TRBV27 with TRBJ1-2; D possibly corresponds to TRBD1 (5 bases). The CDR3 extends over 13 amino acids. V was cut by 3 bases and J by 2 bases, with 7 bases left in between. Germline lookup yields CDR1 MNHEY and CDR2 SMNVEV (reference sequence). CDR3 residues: CASSFGHNYGYTF. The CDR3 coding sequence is TGTGCCAGCAGTTTTGGACACAACTATGGCTACACCTTC.

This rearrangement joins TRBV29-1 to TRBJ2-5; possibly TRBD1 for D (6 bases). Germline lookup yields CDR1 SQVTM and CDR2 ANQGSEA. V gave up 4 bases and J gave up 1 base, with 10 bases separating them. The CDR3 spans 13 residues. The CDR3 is CSVAGHLQETQYF. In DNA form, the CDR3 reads TGCAGCGTTGCGGGACACCTCCAAGAGACCCAGTACTTC.

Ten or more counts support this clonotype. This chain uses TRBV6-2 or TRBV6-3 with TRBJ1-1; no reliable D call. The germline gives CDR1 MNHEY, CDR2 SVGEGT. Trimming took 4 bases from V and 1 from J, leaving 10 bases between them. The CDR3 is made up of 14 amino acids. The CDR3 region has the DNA TGTGCCAGCAGTTTTCTACGGCCGAACACTGAAGCTTTCTTT. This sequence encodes CASSFLRPNTEAFF.

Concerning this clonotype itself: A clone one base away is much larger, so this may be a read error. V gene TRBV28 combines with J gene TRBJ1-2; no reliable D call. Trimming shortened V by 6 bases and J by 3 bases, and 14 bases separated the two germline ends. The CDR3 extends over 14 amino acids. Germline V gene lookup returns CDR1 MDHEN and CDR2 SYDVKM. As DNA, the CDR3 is TGTGCCAGCAGCCGGGCAAAGGGAGACTATGGCTACACCTTC. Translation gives CASSRAKGDYGYTF.

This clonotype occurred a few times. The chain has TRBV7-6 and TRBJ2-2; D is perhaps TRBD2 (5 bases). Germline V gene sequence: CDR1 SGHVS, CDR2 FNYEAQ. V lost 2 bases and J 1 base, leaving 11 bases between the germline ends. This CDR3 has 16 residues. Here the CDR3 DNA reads TGTGCCAGCAGCTTACCCCCTAGCATGAACACCGGGGAGCTGTTTTTT. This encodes CASSLPPSMNTGELFF.

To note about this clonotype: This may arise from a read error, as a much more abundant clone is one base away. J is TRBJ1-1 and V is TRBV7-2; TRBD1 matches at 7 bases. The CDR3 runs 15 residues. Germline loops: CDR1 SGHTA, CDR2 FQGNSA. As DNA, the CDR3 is TGTGCCAGCAGCCCTTACAGGGGCGCGAGGACTGGAGCTTTCTTT. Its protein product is CASSPYRGARTGAFF.

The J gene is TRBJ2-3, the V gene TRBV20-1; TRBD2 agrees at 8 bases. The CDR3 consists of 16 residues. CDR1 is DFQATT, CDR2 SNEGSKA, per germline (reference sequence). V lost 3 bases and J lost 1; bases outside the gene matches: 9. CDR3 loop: CSARVIAGSRTDTQYF. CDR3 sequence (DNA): TGCAGTGCTAGGGTAATAGCGGGAAGCCGCACAGATACGCAGTATTTT.

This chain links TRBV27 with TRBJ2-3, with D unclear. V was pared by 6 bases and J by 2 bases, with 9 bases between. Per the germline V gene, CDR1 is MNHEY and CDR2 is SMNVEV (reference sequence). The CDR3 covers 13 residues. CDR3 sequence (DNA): TGTGCCAGCAGCCGTCGATACACAGATACGCAGTATTTT. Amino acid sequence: CASSRRYTDTQYF.

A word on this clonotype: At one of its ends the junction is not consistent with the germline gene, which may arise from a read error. CDR3: CASGRYEINTEALF. The CDR3 region has the DNA TGTGCCAGCGGACGATACGAGATAAACACTGAAGCTCTCTTT. The chain is built from TRBV7-2 and TRBJ1-1; no definite D call. Germline CDR1 and CDR2: SGHTA and FQGNSA. This CDR3 contains 14 residues.

The CDR3 DNA is TGTGCCAGCAGTTTTGCTGGTCTTAATAGCAATCAGCCCCAGCATTTT. Translation gives CASSFAGLNSNQPQHF. J is TRBJ1-5 and V is TRBV12-3 or TRBV12-4; D gene ambiguous. Trimming stripped 3 bases from V and 0 bases from J, with 12 bases between. There are 16 residues in the CDR3.

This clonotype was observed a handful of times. In DNA form, the CDR3 reads TGTGCCAGCCGCCCGGCCGGAAGTCTCCTCTCCTACAATGAGCAGTTCTTC. It yields the protein CASRPAGSLLSYNEQFF. The chain joins TRBV27 to TRBJ2-1; D uncertain. Trimming cost V 8 bases and J 0 bases, with 20 bases left between them. CDR3 length: 17 residues. Looked up from germline, CDR1 is MNHEY and CDR2 is SMNVEV (reference sequence).

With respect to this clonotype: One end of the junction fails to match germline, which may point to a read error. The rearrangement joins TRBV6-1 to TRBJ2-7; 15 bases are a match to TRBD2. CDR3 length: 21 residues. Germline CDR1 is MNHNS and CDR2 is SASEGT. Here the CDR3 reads CDSTFQRLGTSGRPRAYEQYF. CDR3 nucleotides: TGTGACAGCACCTTCCAGAGGCTCGGGACTAGCGGGAGGCCAAGGGCCTACGAGCAGTACTTC.

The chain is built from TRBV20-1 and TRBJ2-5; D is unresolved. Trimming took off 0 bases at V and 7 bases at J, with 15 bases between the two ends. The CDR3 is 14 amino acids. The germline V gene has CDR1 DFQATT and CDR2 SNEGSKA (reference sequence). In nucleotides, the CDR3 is TGCAGTGCTAGAGAGGGATCGGTAGTCGGGACCCAGTACTTC. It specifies CSAREGSVVGTQYF.

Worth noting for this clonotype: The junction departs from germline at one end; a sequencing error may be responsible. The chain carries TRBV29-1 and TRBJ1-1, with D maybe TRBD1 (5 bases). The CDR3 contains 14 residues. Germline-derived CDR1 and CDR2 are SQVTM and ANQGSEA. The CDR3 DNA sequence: TGCAGGGTTGAATGGGGGTTTCTGAACACTGAAGCTTTCTTT. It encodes CRVEWGFLNTEAFF.